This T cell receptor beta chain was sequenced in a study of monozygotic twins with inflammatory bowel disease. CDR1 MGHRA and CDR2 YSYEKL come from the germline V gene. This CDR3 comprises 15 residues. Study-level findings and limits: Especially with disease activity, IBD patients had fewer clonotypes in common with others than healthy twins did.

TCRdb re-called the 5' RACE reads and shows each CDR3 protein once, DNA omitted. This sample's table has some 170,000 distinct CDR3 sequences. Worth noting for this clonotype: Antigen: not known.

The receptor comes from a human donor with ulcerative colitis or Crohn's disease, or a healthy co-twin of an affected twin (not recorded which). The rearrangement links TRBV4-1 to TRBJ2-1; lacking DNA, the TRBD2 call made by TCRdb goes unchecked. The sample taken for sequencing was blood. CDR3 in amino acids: CASSVGTSMHGEQFF.